The 5 T cell receptor beta chains below come from one sample, sequenced in a study of blood T cell repertoires in COVID-19. Assay used: immunoSEQ multiplex PCR; TCRdb lists only in-frame clones, some missing. The data contain about 99,000 clones, approximately 87% of them singletons. The source material was peripheral blood. These receptors all come from a human donor in a cohort sampled during active or convalescent COVID-19.

The chain recombines TRBV7-2 with TRBJ1-1; TRBD1 aligns across 9 bases. V lost 5 bases, J lost 0 bases, and 4 bases stayed unmatched. This CDR3 is 15 amino acids long. Germline values: CDR1 SGHTA, CDR2 FQGNSA. The CDR3 coding sequence is TGTGCCAGCAGCCCGGGACAGGGCTTGAACACTGAAGCTTTCTTT. It codes for CASSPGQGLNTEAFF.

A single count supports this clone. The chain joins TRBV7-9 to TRBJ2-1; 8 nucleotides agree with TRBD2. The germline CDR1 and CDR2 sequences are SEHNR and FQNEAQ (reference sequence). The CDR3 sequence is 15 residues long. J was trimmed by 5 bases and V by 3 bases; bases with no gene match: 6. In nucleotides, the CDR3 is TGTGCCAGCAGCTTGGGACTAGGTGGCCACAATGAGCAGTTCTTC. Its translation: CASSLGLGGHNEQFF.

The CDR3 region is CASSFIFRGARNQPQHF. The CDR3 nucleotides read TGTGCCAGCAGTTTTATATTTCGGGGGGCCCGCAATCAGCCCCAGCATTTT. The V gene is TRBV28, the J gene TRBJ1-5; tentative D call: TRBD1 (6 bases). The CDR3 sequence is 17 residues long. V shed 3 bases and J shed 2 bases, with 17 bases lying between them. The germline CDR1 and CDR2 sequences are MDHEN and SYDVKM.

The rearrangement joins TRBV6-5 to TRBJ2-1; weak D call: TRBD1 (6 bases). Germline V gene sequence: CDR1 MNHEY, CDR2 SVGAGI. The CDR3 contains 15 residues. The V end lost 6 bases, the J end lost 0 bases, and 12 bases lay between the germline ends. The CDR3, as DNA: TGTGCCAGCAGAGCCTGGACAGACTCCTACAATGAGCAGTTCTTC. Translation gives CASRAWTDSYNEQFF.

This clone was observed once. The chain is built from TRBV12-3 or TRBV12-4 and TRBJ1-5; no clear D. V was trimmed by 7 bases and J by 7 bases, leaving 11 bases between them. The CDR3 is made up of 12 amino acids. CDR3 protein: CASTATEQPQHF. Here the CDR3 DNA reads TGTGCCAGCACCGCTACCGAGCAGCCCCAGCATTTT.